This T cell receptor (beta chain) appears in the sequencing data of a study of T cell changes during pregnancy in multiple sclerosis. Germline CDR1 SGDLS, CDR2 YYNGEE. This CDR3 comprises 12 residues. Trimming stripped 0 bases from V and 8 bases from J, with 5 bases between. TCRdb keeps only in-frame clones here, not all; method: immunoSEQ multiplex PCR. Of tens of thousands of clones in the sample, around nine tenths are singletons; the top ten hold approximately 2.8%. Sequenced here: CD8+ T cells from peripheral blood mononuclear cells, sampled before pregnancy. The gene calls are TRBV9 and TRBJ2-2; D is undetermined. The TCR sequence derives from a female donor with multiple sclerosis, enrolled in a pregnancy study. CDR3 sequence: CASSVAGGELFF. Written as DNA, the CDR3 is TGTGCCAGCAGCGTAGCCGGGGGGGAGCTGTTTTTT.